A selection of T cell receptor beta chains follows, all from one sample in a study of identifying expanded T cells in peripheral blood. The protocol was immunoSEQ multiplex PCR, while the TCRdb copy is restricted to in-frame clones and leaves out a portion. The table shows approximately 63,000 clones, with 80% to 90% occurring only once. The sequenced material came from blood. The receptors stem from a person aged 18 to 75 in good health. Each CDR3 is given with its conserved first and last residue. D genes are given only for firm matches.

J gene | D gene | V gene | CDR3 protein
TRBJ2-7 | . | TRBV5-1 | CASSLGKDLEQYF
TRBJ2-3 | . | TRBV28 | CASSPARGSFTDTQYF
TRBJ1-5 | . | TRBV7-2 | CASSLEGRGQPQHF
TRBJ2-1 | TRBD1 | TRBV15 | CATSRATGTGGDEQFF
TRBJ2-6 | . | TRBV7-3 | CASSLFSYGANVLTF
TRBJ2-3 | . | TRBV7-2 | CASSLEAAGGITDTQYF
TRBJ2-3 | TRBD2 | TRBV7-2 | CASSLGLAGSDTQYF
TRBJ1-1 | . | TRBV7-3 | CASSRRSGTEAFF
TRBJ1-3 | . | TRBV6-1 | CASSSHEEGITIYF
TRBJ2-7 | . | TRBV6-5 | CASSSRNYEQYF
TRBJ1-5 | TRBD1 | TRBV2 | CASRYGTENQPQHF
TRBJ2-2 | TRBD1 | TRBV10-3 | CAIRPGQGYIGELFF
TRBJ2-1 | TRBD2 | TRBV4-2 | CASSQGLAGADEQFF
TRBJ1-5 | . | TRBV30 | CAWSVGMGRLPNQPQHF
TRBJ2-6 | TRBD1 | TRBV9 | CASSPRDRVLSGANVLTF
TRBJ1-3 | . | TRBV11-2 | CASSLGPGTGGNTIYF
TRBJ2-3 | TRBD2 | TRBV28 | CASSSGTFTDTQYF
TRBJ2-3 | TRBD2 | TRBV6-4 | CASSDSGGAADTQYF
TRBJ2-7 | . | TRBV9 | CASSEGAGTYEQYF
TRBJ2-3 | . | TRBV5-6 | CASRLTGLTDTQYF
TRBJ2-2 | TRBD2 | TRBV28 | CASSLSGGPTGELFF
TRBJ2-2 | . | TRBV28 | CASSYSDTSNTGELFF
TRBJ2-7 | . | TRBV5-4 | CASSSTVGNEQYF
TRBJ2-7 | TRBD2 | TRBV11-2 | CASSLDNEVGAGIPYEQYF
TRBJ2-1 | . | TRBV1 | CTSSQGVRGAPKYNEQFF
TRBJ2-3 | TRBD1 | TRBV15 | CATSRGGQDHTDTQYF
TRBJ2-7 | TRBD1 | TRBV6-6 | CASNSHAGGRYEQYF
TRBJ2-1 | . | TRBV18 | CASSPREGDEQFF
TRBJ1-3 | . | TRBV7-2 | CASSSTRAGNTIYF
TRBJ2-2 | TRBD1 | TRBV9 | CASSVAYGQGDTGELFF
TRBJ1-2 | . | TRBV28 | CASSTRGQGYTF
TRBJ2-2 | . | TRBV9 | CASSTNTGELFF
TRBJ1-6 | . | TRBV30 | CAWGWSSGINSPLHF
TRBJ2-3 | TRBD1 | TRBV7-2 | CASSWDSGGTDTQYF
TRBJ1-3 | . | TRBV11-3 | CASSLLGCGVSGNTIYF
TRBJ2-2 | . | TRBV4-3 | CASSQEREGSGELFF
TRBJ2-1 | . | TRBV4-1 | CASRAVGETNNEQFF
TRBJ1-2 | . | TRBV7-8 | CASSLDGGSSNYGYTF
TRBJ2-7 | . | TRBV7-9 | CASSLGGVGEQYF
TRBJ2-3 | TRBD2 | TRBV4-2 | CASSQELAVSLVYTDTQYF
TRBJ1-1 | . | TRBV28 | CASSIGQNTEAFF
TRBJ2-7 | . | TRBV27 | CASSYRDSYEQYF
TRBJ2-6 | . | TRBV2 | CASSEKGELAGANVLTF
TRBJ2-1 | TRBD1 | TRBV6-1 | CASSVERDRDEQFF
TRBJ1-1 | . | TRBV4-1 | CASSQDWGNTEAFF
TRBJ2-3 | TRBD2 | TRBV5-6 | CASSSPGTSGEITDTQYF
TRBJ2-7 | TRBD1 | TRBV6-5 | CASSYGADRAHYEQYF
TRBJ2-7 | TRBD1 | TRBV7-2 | CASGQGQSYEQYF
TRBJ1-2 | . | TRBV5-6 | CASSSEGIYGYTF
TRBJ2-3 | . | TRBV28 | CASSLDTPSTDTQYF
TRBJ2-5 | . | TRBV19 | CAISQTGSGTQYF
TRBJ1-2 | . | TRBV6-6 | CASSYAVWHSNYGYTF
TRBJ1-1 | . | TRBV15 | CATSRDPQGSTEAFF
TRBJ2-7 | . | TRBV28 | CASSDMGGKATYEQYF
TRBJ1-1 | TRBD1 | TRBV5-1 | CASSLTFMGQGAPPTEAFF